The 30 T cell receptor beta chains below all came from one sample that was sequenced in a study of a mutant IDH1 vaccine in newly diagnosed glioma. The time point denotes: week 23, last vaccination. With topical imiquimod, each dose of the vaccine consisted of 300 ug of mutant IDH1 20-mer peptide. Libraries were prepared by immunoSEQ multiplex PCR; TCRdb keeps only in-frame clonotypes and omits some of them. The sample consists of about 38,000 clones, 75% to 85% of them appearing once. No antigen has been identified for these receptors. Material: PBMCs, obtained from a glioma patient whose treatment included an IDH1 peptide vaccine. The origin of the receptors is a man aged 35 to 55 with glioma.

The rearrangement joins TRBV27 to TRBJ1-5; 9 nucleotides agree with TRBD1. V shed 3 bases and J 7 bases; nucleotides not matched to a gene: 13. CDR1 and CDR2 from the germline V gene are MNHEY and SMNVEV (reference sequence). This CDR3 spans 17 amino acids. CDR3 in amino acids: CASSLRPGQGGGQPQHF. CDR3 DNA: TGTGCCAGCAGTTTGCGGCCGGGACAGGGTGGAGGGCAGCCCCAGCATTTT.

By frequency in the sample, this clone is medium-sized. Other DNA sequences of this sample code for an identical CDR3. The gene calls are TRBV6-5 and TRBJ1-1, with a tentative D call TRBD1 (5 bases). V dropped 0 bases and J dropped 1 base, with 6 bases sitting between them. Germline loops: CDR1 MNHEY, CDR2 SVGAGI. The CDR3 totals 14 residues. For the CDR3, the DNA is TGTGCCAGCAGTTACTCGGGGGGGAACACTGAAGCTTTCTTT. It encodes CASSYSGGNTEAFF.

J is TRBJ1-2 and V is TRBV10-2; tentatively, D is TRBD1 (5 bases). The V end was cut by 2 bases, the J end by 6 bases, with 10 bases between. CDR3 length: 13 residues. Germline loops: CDR1 WSHSY, CDR2 SAAADI. In DNA, the CDR3 is TGCGCCAGCAGTGAGCGGTTGGGGGATGGCTACACCTTC. It codes for CASSERLGDGYTF.

The chain joins TRBV29-1 to TRBJ2-7, with TRBD2 identical over 11 bases. The germline gives CDR1 SQVTM, CDR2 ANQGSEA. After removal of 7 bases from V and 7 bases from J, the junction contained 12 bases not matched to a gene. CDR3 length: 14 amino acids. CDR3 coding DNA: TGCAGCGCCGGGCCGGCTAGCGGGAGGCAGGAGCAGTACTTC. Translated, it gives CSAGPASGRQEQYF.

V and J are TRBV7-9 and TRBJ2-5; TRBD1 agrees at 8 bases. Looked up from germline, CDR1 is SEHNR and CDR2 is FQNEAQ (reference sequence). CDR3 size: 14 residues. The V and J ends lost 3 bases and 3 bases, in that order; junction bases with no gene match: 3. The chain's CDR3 is CASSFRDRKETQYF. The CDR3, as DNA: TGTGCCAGCAGCTTCCGGGACAGGAAAGAGACCCAGTACTTC.

This chain links TRBV2 with TRBJ2-1; 9 bases line up with TRBD2. After removal of 7 bases from V and 6 bases from J, the junction contained 13 bases not matched to a gene. Per the germline V gene, CDR1 is SNHLY and CDR2 is FYNNEI. The CDR3 contains 16 residues. The CDR3 coding sequence is TGTGCCAGCAAGGCTGTGGTGGCGGGAGGGGTCAATGAGCAGTTCTTC. It specifies CASKAVVAGGVNEQFF.

This chain links TRBV7-9 with TRBJ1-3, with 7 bases matching TRBD1. Germline V lookup: CDR1 SEHNR, CDR2 FQNEAQ (reference sequence). The CDR3 consists of 15 residues. The V and J ends lost 2 bases and 2 bases, in that order; junction bases with no gene match: 3. The CDR3 DNA reads as TGTGCCAGCAGCTTAACTCAGGGGGCTGGAAACACCATATATTTT. Protein: CASSLTQGAGNTIYF.

V usage is TRBV21-1 and J usage is TRBJ1-4. TRBV21-1 is labeled a pseudogene. The CDR3 loop spans 14 amino acids. The CDR3 spells CASPRSKCDEKLFF. The CDR3 coding sequence is TGTGCCAGCCCGCGGTCCAAGTGCGATGAAAAACTGTTTTTT.

V usage is TRBV28 and J usage is TRBJ1-4, with D tentatively TRBD1 (5 bases). The germline gives CDR1 MDHEN, CDR2 SYDVKM. V gave up 6 bases and J gave up 6 bases, with 14 bases separating them. CDR3 length: 14 residues. CDR3 DNA: TGTGCCAGCAGCCGCGGGGGTTTACATGAAAAACTGTTTTTT. Its protein is CASSRGGLHEKLFF.

This chain links TRBV18 with TRBJ1-2, with D unclear. The CDR3 runs 13 residues. Germline V gene lookup returns CDR1 KGHSH and CDR2 LQKENI. V was clipped by 2 bases and J by 6 bases, with 10 bases between them. This chain's CDR3 is CASSPGGSDGYTF. The DNA for the CDR3 is TGTGCCAGCTCACCAGGAGGGAGCGATGGCTACACCTTC. Full variable domain (remainder filled in from reference TRBV18 and TRBJ1-2): NAGVMQNPRHLVRRRGQEARLRCSPMKGHSHVYWYRQLPEEGLKFMVYLQKENIIDESGMPKERFSAEFPKEGPSILRIQQVVRGDSAAYFCASSPGGSDGYTFGSGTRLTVV.

This chain links TRBV2 with TRBJ2-1; the D gene could be TRBD1 or TRBD2 (5 bases each). This CDR3 comprises 14 residues. Per the germline V gene, CDR1 is SNHLY and CDR2 is FYNNEI. The V and J ends lost 6 bases and 1 base respectively, with 10 bases between them. CDR3 sequence: CASRGVRSYNEQFF. The CDR3 nucleotides are TGTGCCAGCAGGGGGGTGCGGTCCTACAATGAGCAGTTCTTC.

The chain couples TRBV6-4 to TRBJ1-1; TRBD1 might be the D (5 bases). The germline gives CDR1 MRHNA, CDR2 SNTAGT. Trimming stripped 2 bases from V and 4 bases from J, with 5 bases between. The CDR3 spans 12 residues. As DNA, the CDR3 is TGTGCCAGCAGTGACGGGGGCACTGAAGCTTTCTTT. Its translation: CASSDGGTEAFF.

The chain couples TRBV2 to TRBJ2-2; weak D call: TRBD1 (6 bases). Trimming took 6 bases from V and 6 from J, leaving 11 bases between them. This CDR3 region has 13 residues. Germline V CDR1 and CDR2: SNHLY, FYNNEI. CDR3 protein: CASRETGSGELFF. DNA for the CDR3: TGTGCCAGCAGGGAAACAGGGTCCGGGGAGCTGTTTTTT.

This clone was recorded only once. The chain links TRBV5-3 to TRBJ2-7; 8 bases align to TRBD1. TRBV5-3 qualifies as an ORF whose function is uncertain. J lost 1 base, V lost 3 bases, and 3 bases had no gene match. The CDR3 consists of 14 residues. For the CDR3, the DNA is TGTGCCAGAAGCTACCGGGACAGGTCCTACGAGCAGTACTTC. Protein product: CARSYRDRSYEQYF.

The rearrangement uses TRBV14 and TRBJ2-3; tentatively, D is TRBD2 (5 bases). Germline CDR1 SGHDN, CDR2 FVKESK. This CDR3 contains 17 residues. The V gene lost 3 bases and the J gene lost 0 bases, with 16 bases spanning the gap. The CDR3 region has the DNA TGTGCCAGCAGCCACCCCCCCGGCGGGTATAGCACAGATACGCAGTATTTT. This codes for CASSHPPGGYSTDTQYF.

V and J are TRBV6-5 and TRBJ2-7, with 11 bases identical to TRBD2. With V trimmed by 4 bases and J by 7 bases, 12 bases remained unmatched. The CDR3 contains 16 residues. CDR1 and CDR2 (germline): MNHEY, SVGAGI. CDR3 sequence: CASSFKTLGTSGEQYF. CDR3 nucleotide sequence: TGTGCCAGCAGTTTTAAAACACTCGGGACTAGCGGTGAGCAGTACTTC.

CDR3 amino acids: CASSLATYEQYF. Here the CDR3 DNA reads TGTGCCAGCAGCTTAGCAACCTACGAGCAGTACTTC. This chain connects TRBV11-2 to TRBJ2-7; D gene ambiguous. The germline gives CDR1 SGHAT, CDR2 FQNNGV. Trimming shortened V by 1 base and J by 2 bases, and 3 bases separated the two germline ends. The CDR3 sequence is 12 residues long.

As regards this clone: The junction and the germline gene differ at one end; a read error may be behind it. The same CDR3 can be traced to other DNA sequences in this sample. V and J are TRBV27 and TRBJ2-2, with 12 bases matching TRBD2. There are 20 residues in the CDR3. From germline, CDR1 is MNHEY and CDR2 SMNVEV (reference sequence). CDR3 region: CASRPTSGRSVGRVTGELFF. Here the CDR3 DNA reads TGCGCCAGCAGGCCTACTAGCGGGAGGTCAGTTGGTCGGGTCACCGGGGAGCTGTTTTTT.

V usage is TRBV14 and J usage is TRBJ1-6, with TRBD1 identical over 9 bases. The CDR3 loop spans 16 amino acids. Germline V gives CDR1 SGHDN, CDR2 FVKESK. With 2 bases clipped from V and 5 bases from J, the junction kept 4 bases outside the gene matches. For the CDR3, the DNA is TGTGCCAGCAGCCAACCCGGGACAGGGAATAATTCACCCCTCCACTTT. Protein: CASSQPGTGNNSPLHF. The full variable domain, with the rest looked up from reference TRBV14 and TRBJ1-6, is EAGVTQFPSHSVIEKGQTVTLRCDPISGHDNLYWYRRVMGKEIKFLLHFVKESKQDESGMPNNRFLAERTGGTYSTLKVQPAELEDSGVYFCASSQPGTGNNSPLHFGNGTRLTVT.

This chain uses TRBV11-2 with TRBJ2-7; D gene unclear. V dropped 0 bases and J dropped 0 bases, with 3 bases sitting between them. The CDR3 is made up of 13 amino acids. CDR1 and CDR2 from the germline V gene are SGHAT and FQNNGV. The CDR3 loop reads CASSLDPSYEQYF. CDR3 nucleotides: TGTGCCAGCAGCTTAGATCCCTCCTACGAGCAGTACTTC.

The chain employs TRBV4-1 and TRBJ1-5, with D possibly TRBD1 on 6 matching bases. The germline gives CDR1 MGHRA, CDR2 YSYEKL. Between the trimmed V and J ends, which lost 0 bases and 6 bases, there was a span of 12 bases. The CDR3 runs to 15 residues. The CDR3 reads CASSQDPGGRQPQHF. In DNA form, the CDR3 reads TGCGCCAGCAGCCAAGATCCGGGGGGCCGTCAGCCCCAGCATTTT.

As DNA, the CDR3 is TGTGCCAGCAGCGACAACTCCTACGAGCAGTACTTC. Its translation: CASSDNSYEQYF. The chain links TRBV5-6 to TRBJ2-7; D not certain. V was cut by 4 bases and J by 0 bases, with 5 bases left in between. Germline V gene lookup returns CDR1 SGHDT and CDR2 YYEEEE. The CDR3 covers 12 residues.

This rearrangement joins TRBV6-6 to TRBJ2-3, with D maybe TRBD2 (5 bases). With 6 bases removed from V and 1 base from J, the gap between germline ends came to 14 bases. This CDR3 has 15 residues. Germline CDR1 reads MNHNY; CDR2 reads SVGAGI (reference sequence). The CDR3 DNA is TGTGCCAGCAGGACGGGGTCGCCGGGCACAGATACGCAGTATTTT. Protein sequence: CASRTGSPGTDTQYF.

The CDR3 reads CASSPDLVAGYTF. In DNA, the CDR3 is TGTGCCAGCAGCCCGGACTTGGTGGCGGGCTACACCTTC. The chain carries TRBV5-5 and TRBJ1-2, with D unresolved. CDR1 SGHKS and CDR2 YYEKEE come from the germline V gene (reference sequence). V dropped 4 bases and J dropped 8 bases, with 15 bases sitting between them. The CDR3 totals 13 residues.

The chain has TRBV5-4 and TRBJ2-7; a weak D match, TRBD1 (6 bases). Per the germline V gene, CDR1 is SGHNT and CDR2 is YYREEE (reference sequence). The CDR3 is 16 amino acids. Trimming removed 4 bases from V and 3 bases from J, with 20 bases in between. This chain's CDR3 is CASSHLQKAGDYEQYF. CDR3 in DNA: TGTGCCAGCAGCCATCTCCAAAAGGCAGGGGACTACGAGCAGTACTTC.

This clone has just one count. The chain combines TRBV18 with TRBJ2-7, with TRBD2 matching over 10 bases. There are 15 residues in the CDR3. V gave up 6 bases and J gave up 5 bases; unmatched junction bases: 10. Germline V gene lookup returns CDR1 KGHSH and CDR2 LQKENI. DNA of the CDR3: TGTGCCAGCTCCCCAACTAGCGGGATGAGAAACGAGCAGTACTTC. Translating gives CASSPTSGMRNEQYF.

V gene TRBV15 combines with J gene TRBJ2-5; no clear D. The end of the DNA fits TRBJ2-7 better, so the J call may be wrong. This CDR3 is 11 amino acids long. Germline assignment: CDR1 LNHNV and CDR2 YYDKDF (reference sequence). DNA for the CDR3: TGTGCCACCAGCAGAGATGACGAGCAGTACTTC. Protein product: CATSRDDEQYF.

J is TRBJ2-7 and V is TRBV2; the match to TRBD1 covers 9 bases. The CDR3 is made up of 15 amino acids. The V and J ends lost 8 bases and 6 bases, in that order; junction bases with no gene match: 14. Germline-derived CDR1 and CDR2 are SNHLY and FYNNEI. Written as DNA, the CDR3 is TGTGCCAGCCTCACAAGGGGCGGGACAGGGCCCGAGCAGTACTTC. It encodes CASLTRGGTGPEQYF.

The V call is TRBV9, the J call TRBJ2-3; D gene unclear. This CDR3 comprises 14 residues. CDR1 and CDR2 from the germline V gene are SGDLS and YYNGEE. Trimming stripped 0 bases from V and 4 bases from J, with 9 bases between. The CDR3 spells CASSVAGSADTQYF. The CDR3 region has the DNA TGTGCCAGCAGCGTAGCAGGCAGTGCAGATACGCAGTATTTT.

The genes are TRBV6-4 and TRBJ2-2; 7 bases align to TRBD2. This CDR3 region has 15 residues. V shed 7 bases and J 3 bases; nucleotides not matched to a gene: 8. Germline CDR1 reads MRHNA; CDR2 reads SNTAGT. The chain's CDR3 is CASKKQGGDTGELFF. The DNA of the CDR3 is TGTGCCAGCAAGAAGCAGGGAGGGGACACCGGGGAGCTGTTTTTT.